The next 4 T cell receptor beta chains were all read from a single sample in a study of T cell clonality in common variable immunodeficiency (dated by TCRdb to between 2015 and 2017). Points the paper makes about the study in general: CVID TCRbeta sequences reportedly showed fewer deletions and N-nucleotide insertions and lacked highly modified clones with 13 or more V deletions.

Libraries were built with the immunoSEQ multiplex PCR assay. Here the immuneACCESS table is served through TCRdb, limited to in-frame sequences with V and J called. Missing clones are a known gap in these copies; in checked studies unresolved V genes cover under half, and the rest lacks a known reason. The sample has about 5,300 clones on record, with no singletons. The ten largest make up approximately 15% of the sample. What these receptors recognize is not known. Sample: peripheral blood mononuclear cells. These receptors all come from a human donor with common variable immunodeficiency.

The sample holds many counts of this clone. The CDR3 is cut off 3 residues early in the read; its end comes from the germline J gene. This sequence joins TRBV15 and TRBJ2-1; weak D call: TRBD2 (5 bases). Looked up from germline, CDR1 is LNHNV and CDR2 is YYDKDF (reference sequence). V gave up 3 bases and J gave up 7 bases, with 10 bases separating them. The CDR3 consists of 13 residues. The CDR3 region is CATSRDGDNEQFF. The CDR3 bases that were read are TGTGCCACCAGCAGGGACGGGGATAATGAG.

At least ten counts were recorded for this clone. The CDR3 here is CASSWGHYYSNQPQHF. The sequenced CDR3 bases are TGTGCCAGTAGTTGGGGACACTATTATAGCAATCAGCCC. The chain uses TRBV19 and TRBJ1-5; D is possibly TRBD1 (6 bases). The read ends 3 residues early relative to the CDR3; the germline J gene fills the gap. CDR1 is LNHDA and CDR2 is SQIVND in the germline V gene (reference sequence). The V end was cut by 5 bases, the J end by 0 bases, with 14 bases between. The CDR3 contains 16 residues.

This clone was observed many times. The read gets to within 3 residues of the CDR3 end, and the germline J gene fills in the rest. The rearrangement links TRBV28 to TRBJ2-7, with 9 bases that match TRBD2. Trimming took 6 bases from V and 4 from J; bases not matched to a gene: 4. The CDR3 runs 13 residues. Germline V gene sequence: CDR1 MDHEN, CDR2 SYDVKM. Partial CDR3 DNA: TGTGCCAGCAGGACGGGACTAGCTTACGAG. Translating gives CASRTGLAYE. The whole CDR3 sequence is CASRTGLAYEQYF. Supplemented by reference TRBV28 and TRBJ2-7, the full variable domain reads DVKVTQSSRYLVKRTGEKVFLECVQDMDHENMFWYRQDPGLGLRLIYFSYDVKMKEKGDIPEGYSVSREKKERFSLILESASTNQTSMYLCASRTGLAYEQYFGPGTRLTVT.

This clone came up a few times. From the germline J gene comes the end of the CDR3, since the read stops 3 residues before it. This chain joins TRBV19 and TRBJ2-3, with unresolved D. Germline CDR1 and CDR2: LNHDA and SQIVND (reference sequence). V shed 11 bases and J shed 5 bases, with 8 bases lying between them. The CDR3 length is 10 residues. The CDR3 protein is CAPIGDTQYF. Partial CDR3 DNA: TGTGCCCCTATCGGAGATACG. Together with reference TRBV19 and TRBJ2-3, the CDR3 gives the full variable domain: DGGITQSPKYLFRKEGQNVTLSCEQNLNHDAMYWYRQDPGQGLRLIYYSQIVNDFQKGDIAEGYSVSREKKESFPLTVTSAQKNPTAFYLCAPIGDTQYFGPGTRLTVL.